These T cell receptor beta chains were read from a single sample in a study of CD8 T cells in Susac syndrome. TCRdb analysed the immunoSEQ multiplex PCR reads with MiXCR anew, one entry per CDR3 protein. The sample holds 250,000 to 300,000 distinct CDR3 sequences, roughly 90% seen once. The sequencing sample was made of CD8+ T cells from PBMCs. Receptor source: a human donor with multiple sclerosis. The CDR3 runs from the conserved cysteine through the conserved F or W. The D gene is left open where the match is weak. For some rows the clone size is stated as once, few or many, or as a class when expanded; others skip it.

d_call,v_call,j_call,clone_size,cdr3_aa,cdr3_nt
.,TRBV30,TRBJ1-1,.,CAWSFDWNTEAFF,TGTGCCTGGAGTTTCGACTGGAACACTGAAGCTTTCTTT
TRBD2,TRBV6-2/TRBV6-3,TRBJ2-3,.,CASSSGTSAIADTQYF,TGTGCCAGCAGTTCCGGGACTAGCGCCATCGCAGATACGCAGTATTTT
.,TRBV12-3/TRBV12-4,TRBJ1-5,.,CASSPAGGLGQPQHF,TGTGCCAGCAGCCCCGCCGGGGGGCTGGGTCAGCCCCAGCATTTT
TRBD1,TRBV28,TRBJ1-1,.,CASSLHDRGSTEAFF,TGTGCCAGCAGTTTACATGACAGGGGTAGCACTGAAGCTTTCTTT
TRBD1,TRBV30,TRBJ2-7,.,CAWSSDRTPSYEQYF,TGTGCCTGGAGTTCGGACAGGACTCCTTCCTACGAGCAGTACTTC
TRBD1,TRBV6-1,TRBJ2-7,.,CASSLDPGQGATYEQYF,TGTGCCAGCAGCTTGGACCCGGGACAGGGGGCGACCTACGAGCAGTACTTC
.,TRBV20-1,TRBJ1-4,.,CSARDGLEGYEKLFF,TGCAGTGCTAGAGATGGGCTAGAGGGGTATGAAAAACTGTTTTTT
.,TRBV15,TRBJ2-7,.,CATSRDQGPPYEQYF,TGTGCCACCAGCAGAGATCAGGGCCCTCCCTACGAGCAGTACTTC
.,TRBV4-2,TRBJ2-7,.,CASSQDLDSTYEQYF,TGTGCCAGCAGCCAAGATCTTGACAGCACCTACGAGCAGTACTTC
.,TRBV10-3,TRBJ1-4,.,CAISETGTEGLFF,TGTGCCATCAGTGAAACCGGGACCGAAGGACTGTTTTTT
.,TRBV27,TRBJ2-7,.,CASSFSFPVYEQYF,TGTGCCAGCAGTTTTTCTTTTCCCGTCTACGAGCAGTACTTC
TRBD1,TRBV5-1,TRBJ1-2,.,CASTRTGHGYTF,TGCGCCAGCACCCGGACAGGGCATGGCTACACCTTC
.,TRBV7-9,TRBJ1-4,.,CASSSGGFEKLFF,TGTGCCAGCAGCTCGGGGGGATTTGAAAAACTGTTTTTT
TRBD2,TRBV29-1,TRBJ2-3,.,CSVEWGRADDTQYF,TGCAGCGTTGAGTGGGGGAGGGCCGATGATACGCAGTATTTT
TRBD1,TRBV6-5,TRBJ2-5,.,CASSYPTSGQVPWETQYF,TGTGCCAGCAGTTACCCTACCTCCGGACAGGTTCCTTGGGAGACCCAGTACTTC
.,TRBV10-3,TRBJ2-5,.,CAIRTDQETQYF,TGTGCCATCAGGACAGATCAAGAGACCCAGTACTTC
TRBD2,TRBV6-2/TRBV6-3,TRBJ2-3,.,CASSLLAGGFDTQYF,TGTGCCAGCAGCTTACTAGCGGGGGGGTTCGATACGCAGTATTTT
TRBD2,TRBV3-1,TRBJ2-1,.,CASSLPSGGLNEQFF,TGTGCCAGCAGCCTCCCTAGCGGGGGTCTCAATGAGCAGTTCTTC
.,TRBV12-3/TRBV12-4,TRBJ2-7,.,CASKISRGGEQYF,TGTGCCAGCAAGATATCAAGGGGTGGCGAGCAGTACTTC
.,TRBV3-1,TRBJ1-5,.,CASSPGRSNQPQHF,TGTGCCAGCAGCCCTGGACGGAGCAATCAGCCCCAGCATTTT
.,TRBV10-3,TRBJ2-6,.,CAISESWGTPSGANVLTF,TGTGCCATCAGTGAGTCTTGGGGGACCCCCTCTGGGGCCAACGTCCTGACTTTC
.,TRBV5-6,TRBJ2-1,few,CASSLVSNEQFF,TGTGCCAGCAGCTTGGTTTCCAATGAGCAGTTCTTC
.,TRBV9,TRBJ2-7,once,CASSQGILTVEQYF,TGTGCCAGCAGCCAGGGGATCCTAACCGTCGAGCAGTACTTC
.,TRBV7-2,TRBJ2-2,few,CASSGTAGELFF,TGTGCCAGCAGCGGGACGGCCGGGGAGCTGTTTTTT
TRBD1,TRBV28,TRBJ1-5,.,CASSPRQGAWDGDQPQHF,TGTGCCAGCAGTCCAAGACAGGGGGCATGGGACGGGGATCAGCCCCAGCATTTT
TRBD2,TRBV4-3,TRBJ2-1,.,CASSQDTLAGGPYEQFF,TGCGCCAGCAGCCAAGATACGCTAGCGGGGGGGCCATATGAGCAGTTCTTC
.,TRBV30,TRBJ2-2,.,CAWTAFSGELFF,TGTGCCTGGACCGCGTTTTCCGGGGAGCTGTTTTTT
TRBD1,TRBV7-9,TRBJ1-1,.,CASSSRRDRGDGTEAFF,TGTGCCAGCAGCTCCCGAAGGGACAGGGGGGATGGCACTGAAGCTTTCTTT
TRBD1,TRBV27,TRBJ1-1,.,CASSYGQGAGEAFF,TGTGCCAGCAGTTATGGACAGGGGGCAGGTGAAGCTTTCTTT
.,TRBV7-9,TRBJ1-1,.,CASSSGHLGNTEAFF,TGTGCCAGCAGCTCCGGACACCTGGGGAACACTGAAGCTTTCTTT